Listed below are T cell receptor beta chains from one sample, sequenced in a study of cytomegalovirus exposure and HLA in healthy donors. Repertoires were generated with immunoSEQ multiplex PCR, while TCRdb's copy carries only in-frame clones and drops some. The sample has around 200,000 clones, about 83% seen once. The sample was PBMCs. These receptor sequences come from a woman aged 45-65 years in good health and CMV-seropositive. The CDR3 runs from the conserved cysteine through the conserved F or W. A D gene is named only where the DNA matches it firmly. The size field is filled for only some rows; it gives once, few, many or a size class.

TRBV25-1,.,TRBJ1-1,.,CASSDLGGTEAFF,TGTGCCAGCAGTGATTTGGGGGGCACTGAAGCTTTCTTT
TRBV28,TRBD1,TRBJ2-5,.,CASSVQGAGETQYF,TGTGCCAGCAGTGTACAGGGGGCAGGGGAGACCCAGTACTTC
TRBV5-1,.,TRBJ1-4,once,CASSLGGTTNEKLFF,TGCGCCAGCAGCCTCGGAGGGACAACTAATGAAAAACTGTTTTTT
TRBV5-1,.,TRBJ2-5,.,CASSLARSAGGETQYF,TGCGCCAGCAGCTTGGCCCGGTCAGCCGGGGGAGAGACCCAGTACTTC
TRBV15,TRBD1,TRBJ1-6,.,CATSLDRANSPLHF,TGTGCCACCAGCCTAGACAGGGCCAATTCACCCCTCCACTTT
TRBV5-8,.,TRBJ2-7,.,CASRGTGVPSSYEQYF,TGTGCCAGCAGGGGCACAGGTGTACCCAGCTCCTACGAGCAGTACTTC
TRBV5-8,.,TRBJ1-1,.,CASSLVRTEAFF,TGTGCCAGCAGCTTGGTTCGGACTGAAGCTTTCTTT
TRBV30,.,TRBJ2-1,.,CAWSVNIDEQFF,TGTGCCTGGAGTGTAAATATCGATGAGCAGTTCTTC
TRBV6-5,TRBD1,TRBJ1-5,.,CASRQGETNQPQHF,TGTGCCAGCCGACAGGGGGAAACTAATCAGCCCCAGCATTTT
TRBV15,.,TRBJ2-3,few,CATSRDRGVDTQYF,TGTGCCACCAGCAGAGATCGGGGAGTGGATACGCAGTATTTT
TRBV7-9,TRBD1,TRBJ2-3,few,CASSSTGGNTQYF,TGTGCCAGCAGTTCAACAGGGGGCAATACGCAGTATTTT
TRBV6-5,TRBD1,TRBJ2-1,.,CASRGQGQKGGQFF,TGTGCCAGCAGAGGACAGGGCCAGAAAGGTGGGCAGTTCTTC
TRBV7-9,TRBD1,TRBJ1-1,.,CASSGRDRGPRTEAFF,TGTGCCAGCAGCGGCCGGGACAGGGGGCCTAGGACTGAAGCTTTCTTT
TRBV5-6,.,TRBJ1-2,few,CASSSTGNWGYTF,TGTGCCAGCAGTAGCACAGGGAATTGGGGCTACACCTTC
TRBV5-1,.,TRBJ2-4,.,CASSLTLLAKNIQYF,TGCGCCAGCAGCTTGACTCTGCTAGCCAAAAACATTCAGTACTTC
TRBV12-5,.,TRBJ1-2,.,CASGLTMDTAYGYTF,TGTGCTAGTGGTTTGACCATGGACACGGCGTATGGCTACACCTTC
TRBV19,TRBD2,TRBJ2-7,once,CASSISGGLYYEQYF,TGTGCCAGTAGTATAAGCGGGGGCCTTTACTACGAGCAGTACTTC
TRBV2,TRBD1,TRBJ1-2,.,CASSGQVYGYTF,TGTGCCAGCAGCGGACAGGTCTATGGCTACACCTTC